This TCR beta chain was profiled in a study of T cell clonotyping in hematopoietic cell transplantation. CDR1 is SGHRS and CDR2 is YFSETQ in the germline V gene. The CDR3 sequence is 18 residues long. With V trimmed by 2 bases and J by 3 bases, 10 bases remained unmatched. A note on this clone: The antigen is undetermined.

General observations from the study: Recipient TCR diversity dropped after transplant; expanded clonotypes rose from day 30 to 180.

Data came from immunoSEQ multiplex PCR; TCRdb stores just in-frame clones and leaves some out. The repertoire holds more than 55,000 clones, around 94% seen once, with roughly 1.5% in the top ten. The chain joins TRBV5-1 to TRBJ1-6, with 8 positions matching TRBD1. The source of this sequence is a man between 50 and 59 years old in good health. Some clones in this sample may be carry-over from other donors' samples. The sample consisted of peripheral blood mononuclear cells. This CDR3 is CASSLETGGSGYNSPLHF. The CDR3 DNA follows: TGCGCCAGCAGCTTAGAAACAGGGGGATCAGGCTATAATTCACCCCTCCACTTT.